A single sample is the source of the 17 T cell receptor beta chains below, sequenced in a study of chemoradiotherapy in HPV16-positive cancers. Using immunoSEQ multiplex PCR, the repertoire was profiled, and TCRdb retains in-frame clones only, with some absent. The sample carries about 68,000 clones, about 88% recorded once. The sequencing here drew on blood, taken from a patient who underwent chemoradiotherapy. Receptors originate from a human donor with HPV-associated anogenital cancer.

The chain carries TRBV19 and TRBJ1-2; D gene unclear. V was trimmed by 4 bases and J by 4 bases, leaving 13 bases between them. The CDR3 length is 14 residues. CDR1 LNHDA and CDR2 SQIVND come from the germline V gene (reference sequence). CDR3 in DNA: TGTGCCAGTAGTAGGGAAGGCAGTACCTATGGCTACACCTTC. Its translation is CASSREGSTYGYTF. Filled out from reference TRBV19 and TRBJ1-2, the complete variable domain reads DGGITQSPKYLFRKEGQNVTLSCEQNLNHDAMYWYRQDPGQGLRLIYYSQIVNDFQKGDIAEGYSVSREKKESFPLTVTSAQKNPTAFYLCASSREGSTYGYTFGSGTRLTVV.

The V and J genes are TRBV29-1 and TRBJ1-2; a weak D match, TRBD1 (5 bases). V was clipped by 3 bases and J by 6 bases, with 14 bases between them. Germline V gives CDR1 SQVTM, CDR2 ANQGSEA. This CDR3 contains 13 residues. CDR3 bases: TGCAGCGTTGATAACGGGACCCCGAATGGCTACACCTTC. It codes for CSVDNGTPNGYTF.

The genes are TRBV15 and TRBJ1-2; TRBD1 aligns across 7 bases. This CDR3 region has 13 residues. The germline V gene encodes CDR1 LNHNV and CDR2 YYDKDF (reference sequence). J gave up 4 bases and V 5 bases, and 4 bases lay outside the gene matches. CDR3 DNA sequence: TGTGCCACCAGCCAGGGGGGCAGCTATGGCTACACCTTC. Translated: CATSQGGSYGYTF.

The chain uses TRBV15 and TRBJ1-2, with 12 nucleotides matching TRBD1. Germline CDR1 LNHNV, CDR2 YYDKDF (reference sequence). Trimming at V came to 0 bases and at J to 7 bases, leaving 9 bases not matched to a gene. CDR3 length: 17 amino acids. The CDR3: CATSRDLGTGGSGGYTF. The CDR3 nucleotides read TGTGCCACCAGCAGAGATCTAGGGACAGGGGGCTCGGGTGGCTACACCTTC.

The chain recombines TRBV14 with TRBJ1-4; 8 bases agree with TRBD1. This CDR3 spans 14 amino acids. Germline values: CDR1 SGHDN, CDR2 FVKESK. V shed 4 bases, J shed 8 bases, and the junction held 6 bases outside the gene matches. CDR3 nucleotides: TGTGCCAGCAGCCCGCAGGGGGCAGGGGAAAAACTGTTTTTT. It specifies CASSPQGAGEKLFF.

The CDR3 here is CSVAASEGATEAFF. DNA for the CDR3: TGCAGCGTAGCGGCGTCGGAGGGGGCCACTGAAGCTTTCTTT. V and J are TRBV29-1 and TRBJ1-1, with TRBD1 matching 7 bases. Looked up from germline, CDR1 is SQVTM and CDR2 is ANQGSEA. V shed 6 bases and J 4 bases; nucleotides not matched to a gene: 11. The CDR3 sequence is 14 residues long. The variable domain in full, with the rest retrieved from reference TRBV29-1 and TRBJ1-1, is SAVISQKPSRDICQRGTSLTIQCQVDSQVTMMFWYRQQPGQSLTLIATANQGSEATYESGFVIDKFPISRPNLTFSTLTVSNMSPEDSSIYLCSVAASEGATEAFFGQGTRLTVV.

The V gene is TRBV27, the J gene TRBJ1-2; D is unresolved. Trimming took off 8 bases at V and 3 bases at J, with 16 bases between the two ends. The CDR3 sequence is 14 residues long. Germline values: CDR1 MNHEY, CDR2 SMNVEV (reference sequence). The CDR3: CASRYAPSDYGYTF. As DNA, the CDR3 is TGTGCCAGCCGCTACGCCCCATCGGACTATGGCTACACCTTC.

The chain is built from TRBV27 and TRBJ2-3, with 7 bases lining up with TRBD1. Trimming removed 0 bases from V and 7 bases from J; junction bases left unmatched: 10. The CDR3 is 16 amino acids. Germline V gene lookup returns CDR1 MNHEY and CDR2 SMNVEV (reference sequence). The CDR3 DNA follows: TGTGCCAGCAGTTTATCACAGGGGCACCGCGGGTATACGCAGTATTTT. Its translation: CASSLSQGHRGYTQYF.

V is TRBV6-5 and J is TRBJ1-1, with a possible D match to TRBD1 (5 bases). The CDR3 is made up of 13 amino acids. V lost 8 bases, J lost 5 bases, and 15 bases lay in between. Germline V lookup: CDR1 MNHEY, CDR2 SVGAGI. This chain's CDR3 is CASSQTRGTEAFF. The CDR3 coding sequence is TGTGCCAGCTCTCAGACAAGGGGTACTGAAGCTTTCTTT.

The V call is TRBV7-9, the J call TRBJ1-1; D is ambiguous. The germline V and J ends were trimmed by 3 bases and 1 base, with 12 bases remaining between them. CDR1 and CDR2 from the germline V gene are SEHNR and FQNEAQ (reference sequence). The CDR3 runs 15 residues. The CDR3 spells CASSFRPPENTEAFF. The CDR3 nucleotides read TGTGCCAGCAGCTTTCGACCCCCGGAGAACACTGAAGCTTTCTTT.

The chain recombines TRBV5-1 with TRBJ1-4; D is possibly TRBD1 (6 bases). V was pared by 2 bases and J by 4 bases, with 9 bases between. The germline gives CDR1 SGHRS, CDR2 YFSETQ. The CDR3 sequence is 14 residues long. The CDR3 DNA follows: TGCGCCAGCAGCTTACAGGGTTTTAATGAAAAACTGTTTTTT. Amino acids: CASSLQGFNEKLFF.

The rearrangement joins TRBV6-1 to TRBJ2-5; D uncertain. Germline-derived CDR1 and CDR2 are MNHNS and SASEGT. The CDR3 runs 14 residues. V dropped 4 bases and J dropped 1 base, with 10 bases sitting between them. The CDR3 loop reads CASSGRHPQETQYF. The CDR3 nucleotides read TGTGCCAGCAGTGGACGACACCCCCAAGAGACCCAGTACTTC.

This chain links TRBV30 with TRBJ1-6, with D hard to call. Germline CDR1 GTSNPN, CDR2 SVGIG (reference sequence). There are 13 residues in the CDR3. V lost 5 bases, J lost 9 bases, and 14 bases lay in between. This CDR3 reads CAWGQVALSPLHF. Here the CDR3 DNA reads TGTGCCTGGGGTCAGGTTGCCCTTTCACCCCTCCACTTT.

CDR3: CASKPSRYTGELFF. In DNA, the CDR3 is TGTGCCAGTAAACCCTCCCGGTACACCGGGGAGCTGTTTTTT. The chain combines TRBV19 with TRBJ2-2; no clear D. The germline V gene encodes CDR1 LNHDA and CDR2 SQIVND (reference sequence). Trimming shortened V by 7 bases and J by 3 bases, and 12 bases separated the two germline ends. The CDR3 loop spans 14 amino acids.

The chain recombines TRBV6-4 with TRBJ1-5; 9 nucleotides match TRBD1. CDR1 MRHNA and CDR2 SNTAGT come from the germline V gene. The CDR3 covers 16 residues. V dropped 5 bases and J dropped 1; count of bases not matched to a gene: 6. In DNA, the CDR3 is TGTGCCAGCAGTCGGGACAGGGAGTGCAGCAATCAGCCCCAGCATTTT. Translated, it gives CASSRDRECSNQPQHF.

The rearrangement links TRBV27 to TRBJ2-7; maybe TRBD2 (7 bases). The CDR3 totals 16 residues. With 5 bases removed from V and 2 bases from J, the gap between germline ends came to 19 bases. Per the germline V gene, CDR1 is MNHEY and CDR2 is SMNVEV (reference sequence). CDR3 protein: CASSPPRGARAYEQYF. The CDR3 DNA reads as TGTGCCAGCAGTCCTCCCCGGGGGGCGCGGGCCTACGAGCAGTACTTC.

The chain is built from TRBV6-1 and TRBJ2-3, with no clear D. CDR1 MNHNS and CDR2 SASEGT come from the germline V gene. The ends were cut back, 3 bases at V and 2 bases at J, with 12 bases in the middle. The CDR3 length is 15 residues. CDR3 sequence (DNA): TGTGCCAGCAGTGACCCGGTGGAATTCACAGATACGCAGTATTTT. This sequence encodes CASSDPVEFTDTQYF.